This TCR beta chain is drawn from a study of tumor-infiltrating lymphocytes in primary liver carcinoma. The investigators made TCR beta cDNA from 400 to 500 ng total RNA, using a constant-region primer. Three nested multiplex PCR rounds of slightly modified ARM-PCR generated TCR beta libraries. MiXCR was run by TCRdb on the multiplex PCR reads, yielding one entry per CDR3 protein. The sample records over 45,000 distinct CDR3 sequences, less than 75% being singletons. This clonotype was counted at least ten times. Extraction of RNA together with DNA used about 17-31 mg of unsorted bulk tissue. Donors were untreated and chronically infected with HBV. Sequencing used liver tumor tissue from sampling region 5. The subset was: tumor region T5, tumor centre. The receptor was isolated from a man aged 35-49 years with primary liver carcinoma and hepatitis B virus infection.

Here the CDR3 reads CASTLRGEQFF. Here the CDR3 DNA reads TGTGCCAGCACTCTTAGGGGTGAGCAGTTCTTC. V usage is TRBV7-8 and J usage is TRBJ2-1; perhaps TRBD1 as D (5 bases). V lost 7 bases and J lost 9, with 10 bases in between. This CDR3 contains 11 residues. Per the germline V gene, CDR1 is SGHVS and CDR2 is FQNEAQ.